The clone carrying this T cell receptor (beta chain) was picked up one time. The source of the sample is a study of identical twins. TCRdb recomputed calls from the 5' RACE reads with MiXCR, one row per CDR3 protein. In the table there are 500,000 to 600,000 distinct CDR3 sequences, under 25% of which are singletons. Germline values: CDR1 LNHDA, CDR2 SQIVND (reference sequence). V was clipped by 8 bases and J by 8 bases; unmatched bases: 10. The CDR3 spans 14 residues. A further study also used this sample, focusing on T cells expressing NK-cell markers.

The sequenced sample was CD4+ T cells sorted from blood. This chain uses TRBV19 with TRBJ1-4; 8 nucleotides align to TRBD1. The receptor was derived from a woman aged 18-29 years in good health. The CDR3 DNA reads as TGTGCCAGTGGAACAGGGGGGGAAAGAGAAAAACTGTTTTTT. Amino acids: CASGTGGEREKLFF. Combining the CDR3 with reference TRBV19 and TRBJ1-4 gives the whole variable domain DGGITQSPKYLFRKEGQNVTLSCEQNLNHDAMYWYRQDPGQGLRLIYYSQIVNDFQKGDIAEGYSVSREKKESFPLTVTSAQKNPTAFYLCASGTGGEREKLFFGSGTQLSVL.